The rows below give T cell receptor beta chains drawn from one sample of a study of radiotherapy plus CTLA-4 blockade in lung cancer. The repertoire was sequenced with immunoSEQ multiplex PCR; TCRdb's copy has only in-frame clones and lacks some. The table records about 77,000 clones, nearly 75% of them present only once. The sequencing here drew on peripheral blood, taken from a patient treated with radiotherapy plus ipilimumab. These receptors were taken from a human donor with non-small cell lung cancer whose response to radiotherapy plus ipilimumab could not be evaluated. Both conserved end residues are part of each CDR3. Each record gives: J gene, D gene, V gene, clone size, CDR3 DNA, CDR3 protein. A D gene is named only where the DNA matches it firmly. Size tells how often a clone was seen (once, few, many) or the class of an expanded clone, and some rows leave it out.

>TRBJ2-7|TRBD2|TRBV28|-
TGTGCCAGCAGGCCTAGCGGGGGGAGCTACGAGCAGTACTTC
CASRPSGGSYEQYF
>TRBJ2-3|-|TRBV2|few
TGTGCCAGCAGCGTAGGAGCGGTAGATACGCAGTATTTT
CASSVGAVDTQYF
>TRBJ2-7|-|TRBV6-5|-
TGTGCCAGCAGTTACAAGGGGCCGCCCTCCTACGAGCAGTACTTC
CASSYKGPPSYEQYF
>TRBJ1-2|-|TRBV10-3|few
TGTGCCATCAGTGAGGCCGGGGGGAATGGCTACACCTTC
CAISEAGGNGYTF
>TRBJ1-2|-|TRBV11-2|-
TGTGCCAGCAGCTTAGGGGGCGGCTACACCTTC
CASSLGGGYTF
>TRBJ2-1|TRBD2|TRBV5-1|-
TGCGCCAGCAGCTTGGAGTCGGGAGGCTACAATGAGCAGTTCTTC
CASSLESGGYNEQFF
>TRBJ2-7|-|TRBV5-6|-
TGTGCCAGCAGCTTGGAAACAGGGTGGGGCGAGCAGTACTTC
CASSLETGWGEQYF
>TRBJ2-1|TRBD2|TRBV30|-
TGTGCCTGGAGTAGGAAGGGAGGGCTGAGTACAATTGAGCAGTTCTTC
CAWSRKGGLSTIEQFF
>TRBJ1-1|TRBD1|TRBV19|few
TGTGCCAGTAGACTCGGGGACAGGGGTGAAGCTTTCTTT
CASRLGDRGEAFF
>TRBJ2-3|TRBD2|TRBV19|once
TGTGCCAGTAGAAGGGCTAGCGGGGGTCTTAGCACAGATACGCAGTATTTT
CASRRASGGLSTDTQYF
>TRBJ2-3|-|TRBV12-5|-
TGTGCTAGTGGTCGGACAGAGTCTAGCACAGATACGCAGTATTTT
CASGRTESSTDTQYF
>TRBJ2-1|TRBD2|TRBV11-2|-
TGTGCCAGCAGCTTAGTTGGGACTAGCCGGGGCAATGAGCAGTTCTTC
CASSLVGTSRGNEQFF
>TRBJ1-1|-|TRBV6-4|-
TGTGCCAGCAGTCCCACACGATCCGTCACTGAAGCTTTCTTT
CASSPTRSVTEAFF
>TRBJ1-1|TRBD1|TRBV5-1|-
TGCGCCAGCAGCACGGGGACAGGGCCGTTAGCGGCTTTCTTT
CASSTGTGPLAAFF
>TRBJ1-2|TRBD1|TRBV2|-
TGTGCCAGCAGTGGGCCTGTGGAAGGGGGCGACTATGGCTACACCTTC
CASSGPVEGGDYGYTF
>TRBJ2-3|TRBD2|TRBV5-1|-
TGCGCCAGCAGCTTGGAGGCTAGCGGGGCCTCCACAGATACGCAGTATTTT
CASSLEASGASTDTQYF
>TRBJ1-2|-|TRBV9|-
TGTGCCAGCAGCGTAAGTGGAGGGCAGGGCTACACCTTC
CASSVSGGQGYTF
>TRBJ2-7|-|TRBV10-3|few
TGTGCCATCGGGCAGGCCTACGAGCAGTACTTC
CAIGQAYEQYF
>TRBJ2-1|-|TRBV5-6|-
TGTGCCAGCAGCTTTGGTAGTCCCCATGAGCAGTTCTTC
CASSFGSPHEQFF
>TRBJ2-3|TRBD2|TRBV7-9|few
TGTGCCAGCAGCTTAGTAGCGGGAACAGATACGCAGTATTTT
CASSLVAGTDTQYF
>TRBJ2-2|TRBD1|TRBV5-1|-
TGCGCCAGCAGCTTGGGGACAGGGCGAACCGGGGAGCTGTTTTTT
CASSLGTGRTGELFF
>TRBJ2-1|TRBD2|TRBV5-1|few
TGCGCCAGCAGCGAGGACGGGACTAGCGGCAGCAATGAGCAGTTCTTC
CASSEDGTSGSNEQFF
>TRBJ1-2|-|TRBV28|-
TGTGCCAGCAGTTCACTTTACAGGGTTAGGAACTATGGCTACACCTTC
CASSSLYRVRNYGYTF
>TRBJ2-7|-|TRBV7-2|-
TGTGCCAGCAGCTCAATGATCAGTGCCTACGAGCAGTACTTC
CASSSMISAYEQYF
>TRBJ1-6|-|TRBV6-1|-
TGTGCCAGCAGTGAAGGATTTGACAGTTTCTATAATTCACCCCTCCACTTT
CASSEGFDSFYNSPLHF
>TRBJ1-2|-|TRBV10-3|-
TGTGCCACCTATGACAGTAACTATGGCTACACCTTC
CATYDSNYGYTF
>TRBJ2-3|-|TRBV4-1|-
TGCGCCAGCAGCCCTACTCAGAGGGGGGGCATTGATACGCAGTATTTT
CASSPTQRGGIDTQYF
>TRBJ2-7|TRBD1|TRBV5-4|-
TGTGCCAGCAGCTTGGGACAGGGGGCCTACGAGCAGTACTTC
CASSLGQGAYEQYF
>TRBJ2-1|-|TRBV12-5|-
TGTGCTAGTGGTTTGGGACAGGAGCTTTTCTTC
CASGLGQELFF
>TRBJ2-3|-|TRBV5-1|-
TGCGCCAGCAGCTTGGGCGGAAGTACAATTCGGACTAGCACAGATACGCAGTATTTT
CASSLGGSTIRTSTDTQYF
>TRBJ1-1|-|TRBV29-1|-
TGCAGCGTTAGCCGAGAAGGGGCCGCTGTTGAAGCTTTCTTT
CSVSREGAAVEAFF
>TRBJ2-7|TRBD2|TRBV19|-
TGTGCCAGTAGTCCCTCGGTGGGGAGCGGGAGCTACGAGCAGTACTTC
CASSPSVGSGSYEQYF
>TRBJ1-2|TRBD1|TRBV2|-
TGTGCCAGCACCGGACAGGGGGCGCTTAACTATGGCTACACCTTC
CASTGQGALNYGYTF
>TRBJ2-7|TRBD1|TRBV10-2|-
TGCGCCAGCAGGGGACCGGGACAGGGTTACGAGCAGTACTTC
CASRGPGQGYEQYF
>TRBJ2-3|TRBD2|TRBV5-1|-
TGCGCCAGCAGCTCTCGACTAGCGGGAGTCAAAGATACGCAGTATTTT
CASSSRLAGVKDTQYF
>TRBJ2-7|TRBD1|TRBV27|-
TGTGCCAGCAGTTTATCTTCAGGACAGGGCGTATACGAGCAGCACTTC
CASSLSSGQGVYEQHF
>TRBJ1-1|TRBD1|TRBV6-1|-
TGTGCCAGCAGGACAGGGGTCAACACTGAAGCTTTCTTT
CASRTGVNTEAFF
>TRBJ1-5|TRBD1|TRBV5-6|-
TGTGCCAGCACCACAGGGGGCGCGGATCAGCCCCAGCATTTT
CASTTGGADQPQHF
>TRBJ2-1|TRBD2|TRBV30|-
TGTGCCGCCTCGGGACTAGCAATCTACAATGAGCAGTTCTTC
CAASGLAIYNEQFF
>TRBJ1-2|-|TRBV4-1|-
TGCGCCAGCAGCCGAGGGGGGGGGCTCGACTATGGCTACACCTTC
CASSRGGGLDYGYTF
>TRBJ2-7|-|TRBV27|-
TGTGCCAGCAGTTTGTCTGACGGAGCCTACGAGCAGTACTTC
CASSLSDGAYEQYF
>TRBJ2-1|-|TRBV30|-
TGTGCCTGGAGTCTCCTCGGGGGTCCCTACAATGAGCAGTTCTTC
CAWSLLGGPYNEQFF
>TRBJ2-5|-|TRBV7-2|-
TGTGCCAGCAGCTTAGGGGCAGTTCAAGAGACCCAGTACTTC
CASSLGAVQETQYF
>TRBJ2-3|-|TRBV6-1|-
TGTGCCGGGTCACTAGCCCGTGATTTGGATACGCAGTATTTT
CAGSLARDLDTQYF
>TRBJ2-1|TRBD2|TRBV7-3|-
TGTGCCAGCAGCGTCGGGGGGGCAAAGTTCAATGAGCAGTTCTTC
CASSVGGAKFNEQFF
>TRBJ2-4|-|TRBV1|few
TGCACCAGCAGCCAAGGGGAGCCCAAAAACATTCAGTACTTC
CTSSQGEPKNIQYF
>TRBJ2-7|-|TRBV27|once
TGTGCCAGCAGTTCCCCTCGGGGCGAGCAGTACTTC
CASSSPRGEQYF
>TRBJ2-1|-|TRBV28|-
TGTGCCAGCAGTTTCAGGAATGAGCAGTTCTTC
CASSFRNEQFF
>TRBJ1-2|TRBD1|TRBV5-5|-
TGTGCCAGCAGCTTGGAGGGACAGTCCAAGTCTAACTATGGCTACACCTTC
CASSLEGQSKSNYGYTF
>TRBJ1-5|-|TRBV15|few
TGTGCCACCAGCAGGAAGGGGGATAATCAGCCCCAGCATTTT
CATSRKGDNQPQHF
>TRBJ1-1|TRBD1|TRBV7-8|few
TGTGCCAGCAGCTGGCCGGGACAGGGTGTCACTGAAGCTTTCTTT
CASSWPGQGVTEAFF
>TRBJ1-2|-|TRBV5-4|-
TGTGCCAGCAGCCCCGGCGTCCAGGGGATAGCTAACTATGGCTACACCTTC
CASSPGVQGIANYGYTF
>TRBJ1-5|TRBD1|TRBV19|-
TGTGCCAGTAGCCGAGGACAGGAAGGTAGGAGCAATCAGCCCCAGCATTTT
CASSRGQEGRSNQPQHF
>TRBJ2-7|-|TRBV5-4|-
TGTGCCAGCAGCTCTTATTCCGCCTACGAGCAGTACTTC
CASSSYSAYEQYF
>TRBJ1-2|TRBD1|TRBV11-3|-
TGTGCCAGCAGCCCACTCACAGGGGGGTATGGCTACACCTTC
CASSPLTGGYGYTF
>TRBJ1-1|TRBD1|TRBV11-2|-
TGTGCCAGCAGCTTGACGGGACAGCAGAACACTGAAGCTTTCTTT
CASSLTGQQNTEAFF
>TRBJ1-1|-|TRBV28|-
TGTGCCAGCAGACCTCCCAGGGATTGGAAGTTCGGGACTGAAGCTTTCTTT
CASRPPRDWKFGTEAFF
>TRBJ2-3|-|TRBV4-2|-
TGTGCCAGCAGCCAAAAAGAGAGCACAGATACGCAGTATTTT
CASSQKESTDTQYF